This T cell receptor beta chain was found in a study of blood T cells in healthy people across ages. Whole-study results and caveats: Estimates of total diversity, which came from one million sequenced T cells, were considered to be underestimates. It was the long-lived donors that had more naive CD4+ cells and higher diversity than aged donors.

The CDR3 has 15 amino acids. Germline values: CDR1 DFQATT, CDR2 SNEGSKA (reference sequence). Germline trimming cut 6 bases from V and 5 bases from J; bases unmatched to any gene: 13. The authors extracted at least 5.5 micrograms of total RNA per sample. A remark on this clonotype: Its antigen is as yet unknown.

A second PCR, run for roughly 7 to 11 cycles, used a sample-barcoded 5' primer plus a J-beta primer mix. Each TCR beta cDNA got a 12-nucleotide random molecular identifier. TCRdb reprocessed the 5' RACE reads via MiXCR and lists one record per CDR3 protein. Here the sample spans around 1,900,000 distinct CDR3 sequences, 39% being singletons. This sequence was found in a human donor in good health. The V call is TRBV20-1, the J call TRBJ2-5, with 9 bases identical to TRBD2. The sample taken for sequencing was blood. The CDR3 reads CSATPERGDRETQYF. The CDR3, as DNA: TGCAGTGCCACACCTGAGCGGGGGGATCGGGAGACCCAGTACTTC.